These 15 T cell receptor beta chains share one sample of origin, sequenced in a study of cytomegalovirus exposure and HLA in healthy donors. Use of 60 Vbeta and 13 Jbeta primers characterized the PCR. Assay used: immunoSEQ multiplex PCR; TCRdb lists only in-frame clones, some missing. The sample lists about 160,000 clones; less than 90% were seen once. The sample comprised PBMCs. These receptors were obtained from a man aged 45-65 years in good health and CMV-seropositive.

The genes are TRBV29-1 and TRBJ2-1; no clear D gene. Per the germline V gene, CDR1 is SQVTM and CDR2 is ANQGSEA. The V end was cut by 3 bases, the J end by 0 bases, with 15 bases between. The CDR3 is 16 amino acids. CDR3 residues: CSVDSPAWSSYNEQFF. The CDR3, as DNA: TGCAGCGTTGACTCCCCGGCCTGGAGCTCCTACAATGAGCAGTTCTTC.

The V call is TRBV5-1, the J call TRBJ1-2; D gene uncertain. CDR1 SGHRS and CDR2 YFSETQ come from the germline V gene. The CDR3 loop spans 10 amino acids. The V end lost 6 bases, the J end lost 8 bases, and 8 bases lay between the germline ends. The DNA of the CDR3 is TGCGCCAGCACAAACAGAGGCTACACCTTC. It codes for CASTNRGYTF.

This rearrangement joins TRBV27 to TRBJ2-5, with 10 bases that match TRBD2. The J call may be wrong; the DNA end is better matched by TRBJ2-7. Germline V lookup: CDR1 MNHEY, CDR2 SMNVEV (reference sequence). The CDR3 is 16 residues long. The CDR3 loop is CASSFLAGGDSYEQYF. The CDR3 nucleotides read TGTGCCAGCAGTTTTTTAGCGGGAGGAGACTCCTACGAGCAGTACTTC.

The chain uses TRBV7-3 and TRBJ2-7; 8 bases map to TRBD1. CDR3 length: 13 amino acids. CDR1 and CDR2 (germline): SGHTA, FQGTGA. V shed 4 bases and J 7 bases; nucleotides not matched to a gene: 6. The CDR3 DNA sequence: TGTGCCAGCAGCTCTGGACAGGGAACTGAGCAGTACTTC. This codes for CASSSGQGTEQYF.

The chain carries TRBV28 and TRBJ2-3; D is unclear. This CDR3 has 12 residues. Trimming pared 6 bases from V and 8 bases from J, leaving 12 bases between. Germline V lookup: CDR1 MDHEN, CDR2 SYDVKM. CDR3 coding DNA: TGTGCCAGCAGAGCCCCCTTCGGTACGCAGTATTTT. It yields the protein CASRAPFGTQYF.

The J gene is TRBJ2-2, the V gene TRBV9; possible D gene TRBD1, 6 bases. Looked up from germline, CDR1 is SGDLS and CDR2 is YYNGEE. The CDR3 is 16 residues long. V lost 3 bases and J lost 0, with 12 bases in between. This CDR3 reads CASSARQDSNTGELFF. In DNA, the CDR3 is TGTGCCAGCAGCGCCAGACAGGACTCGAACACCGGGGAGCTGTTTTTT.

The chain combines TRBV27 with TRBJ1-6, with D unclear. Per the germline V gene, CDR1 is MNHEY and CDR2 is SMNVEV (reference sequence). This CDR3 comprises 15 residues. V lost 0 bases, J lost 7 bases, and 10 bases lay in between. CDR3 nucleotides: TGTGCCAGCAGTTTATCGGACTCGGTCAATTCACCCCTCCACTTT. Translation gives CASSLSDSVNSPLHF.

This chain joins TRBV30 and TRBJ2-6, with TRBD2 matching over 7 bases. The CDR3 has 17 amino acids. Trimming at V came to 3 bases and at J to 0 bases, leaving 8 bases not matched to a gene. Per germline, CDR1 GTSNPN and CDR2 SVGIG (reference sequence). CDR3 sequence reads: CAWRFSGVNSGANVLTF. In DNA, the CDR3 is TGTGCCTGGAGATTCAGCGGGGTAAACTCTGGGGCCAACGTCCTGACTTTC.

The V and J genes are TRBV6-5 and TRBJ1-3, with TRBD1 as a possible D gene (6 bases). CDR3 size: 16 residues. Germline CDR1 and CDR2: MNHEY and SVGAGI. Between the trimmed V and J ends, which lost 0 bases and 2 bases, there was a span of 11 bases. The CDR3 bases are TGTGCCAGCAGTTACTCCCACCAGGGGCCTGGAAACACCATATATTTT. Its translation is CASSYSHQGPGNTIYF.

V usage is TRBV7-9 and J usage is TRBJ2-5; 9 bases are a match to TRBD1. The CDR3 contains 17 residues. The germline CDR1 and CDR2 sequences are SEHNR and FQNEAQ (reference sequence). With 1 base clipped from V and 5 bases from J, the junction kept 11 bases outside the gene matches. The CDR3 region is CASSLDRIGTGWETQYF. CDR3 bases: TGTGCCAGCAGCTTAGACAGGATCGGGACAGGGTGGGAGACCCAGTACTTC.

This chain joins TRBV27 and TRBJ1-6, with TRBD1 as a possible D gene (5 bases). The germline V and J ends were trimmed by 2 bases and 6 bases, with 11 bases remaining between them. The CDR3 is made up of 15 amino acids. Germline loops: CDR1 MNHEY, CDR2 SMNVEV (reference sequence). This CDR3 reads CASSLKARGNSPLHF. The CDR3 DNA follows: TGTGCCAGCAGTTTAAAGGCTAGGGGTAATTCACCCCTCCACTTT.

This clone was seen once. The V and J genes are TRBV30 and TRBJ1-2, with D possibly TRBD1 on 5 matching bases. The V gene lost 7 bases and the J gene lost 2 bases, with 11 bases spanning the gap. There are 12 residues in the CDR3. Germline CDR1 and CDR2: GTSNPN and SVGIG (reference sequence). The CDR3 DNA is TGTGCCTACTCGACAGTGAACTATGGCTACACCTTC. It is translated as CAYSTVNYGYTF.

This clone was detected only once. CDR3 sequence reads: CASSVRGGTGFTEAFF. In nucleotides, the CDR3 is TGTGCCAGCAGCGTAAGAGGGGGGACAGGCTTCACTGAAGCTTTCTTT. The genes are TRBV9 and TRBJ1-1, with 8 bases lining up with TRBD1. Unmatched junction bases numbered 9, after V lost 1 base and J lost 4 bases. In germline, CDR1 is SGDLS, CDR2 YYNGEE. This CDR3 contains 16 residues.

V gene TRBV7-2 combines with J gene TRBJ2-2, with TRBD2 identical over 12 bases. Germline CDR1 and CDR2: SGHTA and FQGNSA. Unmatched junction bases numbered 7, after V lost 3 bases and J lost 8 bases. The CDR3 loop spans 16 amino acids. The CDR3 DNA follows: TGTGCCAGCAGCTTTACTAGCGGGGGGTCGATAGGGGAGCTGTTTTTT. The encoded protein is CASSFTSGGSIGELFF.

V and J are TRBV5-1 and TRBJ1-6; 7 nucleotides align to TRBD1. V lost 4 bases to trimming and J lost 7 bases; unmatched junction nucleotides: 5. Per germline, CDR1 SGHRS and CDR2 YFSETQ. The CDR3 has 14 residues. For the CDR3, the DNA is TGCGCCAGCAGCGTGGACAGGTCCAATTCACCCCTCCACTTT. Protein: CASSVDRSNSPLHF.